This entry features one T cell receptor beta chain sequence. Its target is unknown. The CDR3 contains 15 residues. Germline V gives CDR1 MNHNY, CDR2 SVGAGI (reference sequence). With V trimmed by 7 bases and J by 5 bases, 10 bases remained unmatched. The data were taken from a study of blood T cells in healthy people across ages. Sample-barcoded 5' priming and a J-beta primer mix drove a second PCR of about 7 to 12 cycles. MiXCR, run by TCRdb on the 5' RACE reads, gives a single entry per CDR3 protein. The table includes approximately 800,000 distinct CDR3 sequences, around half detected once. Whole-study findings and limits: Across the age range, TCR beta diversity per million T cells fell in a roughly linear way.

Every donor contributed around 10 milliliters of peripheral blood by blood draw. Isolation per sample recovered at least 6.5 million PBMCs. Sequencing was carried out using blood. The TCR sequence derives from a man older than 75 in good health. V and J are TRBV6-6 and TRBJ1-5; 8 bases map to TRBD1. This CDR3 reads CASTNGGQGHQPQHF. The DNA for the CDR3 is TGTGCCAGCACCAACGGAGGACAGGGTCATCAGCCCCAGCATTTT.